Reported below is one T cell receptor (beta chain). Germline V gene data show CDR1 as MNHEY and CDR2 as SVGAGI. The CDR3 is 12 residues long. V gave up 10 bases and J gave up 7 bases; unmatched junction bases: 7. Every immunoSEQ plate was one replicate of a subset's evenly spread DNA. TCRdb keeps only in-frame clones here, not all; method: immunoSEQ multiplex PCR. The profile shows over a million clones, approximately 80% of them singletons. The sample is drawn from a study of shared clonotypes between healthy human individuals. The chain links TRBV6-5 to TRBJ1-3; 7 bases agree with TRBD1. The sequenced material came from memory CD4+ T cells from PBMCs. Specified subset: CD45RA-negative fraction. This receptor was taken from a young man in good health. Some clones in this sample may be carry-over from other donors' samples. The CDR3 protein is CATRDSTNTIYF. CDR3 coding DNA: TGTGCCACCCGGGACAGTACGAACACCATATATTTT.